This TCR beta chain appears in the sequencing data of a study of shared clonotypes between healthy human individuals. The assay was immunoSEQ multiplex PCR, and TCRdb's table has in-frame clones only and misses some. This sample has about 2.4 million clones; around 94% occur once, and the top ten carry around 0.14%. This CDR3 is 14 amino acids long. In germline, CDR1 is SGHTA, CDR2 FQGNSA. J lost 16 bases, V lost 5 bases, and 14 bases had no gene match. Sequences were obtained from naive CD4+ T cells sorted from blood. Subset indicated: CD45RA+ positively selected. V gene TRBV7-2 combines with J gene TRBJ2-4, with 10 bases lining up with TRBD2. The receptor was derived from a man aged 18 to 30 in good health. DNA for the CDR3: TGTGCCAGCAGCAGAGGACTAGCGGAAACGTCATCATACTTC. This sequence encodes CASSRGLAETSSYF. The complete variable domain, with remaining parts taken from reference TRBV7-2 and TRBJ2-4, reads GAGVSQSPSNKVTEKGKDVELRCDPISGHTALYWYRQSLGQGLEFLIYFQGNSAPDKSGLPSDRFSAERTGGSVSTLTIQRTQQEDSAVYLCASSRGLAETSSYFGAGTRLSVL.